This T cell receptor beta chain was retrieved from a study of PD-1 blockade in classical Hodgkin lymphoma. Overall study results and limits: The baseline diversity of complete responders showed similarity to that of newly diagnosed patients. Only CD4+ TCR diversity, not CD8+, had risen significantly by C4D1.

The time point is: cycle 4 day 1 (C4D1), after five to seven weeks of nivolumab. Patients all relapsed after autologous stem cell transplantation, and there was variation in brentuximab vedotin exposure. This CDR3 region has 13 residues. Trimming stripped 5 bases from V and 8 bases from J, with 15 bases between. The germline V gene has CDR1 SGHTA and CDR2 FQGNSA. The protocol was immunoSEQ multiplex PCR, while the TCRdb copy is restricted to in-frame clones and leaves out a portion. Among about 20,000 clones, around 80% were seen once, and the ten largest hold around 40%. A remark on this clone: Antigen specificity is unknown.

The rearrangement uses TRBV7-2 and TRBJ1-1, with D unclear. The TCR sequence derives from a human donor with classical Hodgkin lymphoma. The source material was peripheral blood mononuclear cells (PBMCs), sampled before the fourth cycle of nivolumab. The CDR3 loop reads CASSPRSRLEAFF. The CDR3 DNA reads TGTGCCAGCAGCCCACGAAGCAGGCTGGAAGCTTTCTTT.